A selection of T cell receptor beta chains follows, all from one sample in a study of T cell repertoires in cytomegalovirus infection. TCRdb independently ran MiXCR on the reads; one entry per CDR3 protein. This table has some 320,000 distinct CDR3 sequences, approximately 32% appearing once. Their specific antigens are unknown. The input for sequencing was cultured PBMCs, taken from culture after CMV antigen stimulation. These receptors were taken from a human donor in good health (CMV status not recorded). Some clones in this sample may be carry-over from other donors' samples. Each CDR3 is given with its conserved first and last residue. A D gene is named only where the DNA matches it firmly. Clone size is shown for a subset of rows, as once, few, many or a class of expanded clone.

>TRBJ1-1|TRBV6-5|15|-|-
CASSSSRHMNTEAFF
TGTGCCAGCAGTTCCTCTCGACATATGAACACTGAAGCTTTCTTT
>TRBJ2-7|TRBV7-6|15|-|-
CASSLELRGVYEQYF
TGTGCCAGCAGCTTAGAGTTAAGGGGCGTCTACGAGCAGTACTTC
>TRBJ2-7|TRBV12-3/TRBV12-4|11|many|-
CASSARHEQYF
TGTGCCAGCAGTGCTCGGCACGAGCAGTACTTC
>TRBJ2-1|TRBV19|17|-|-
CASSIGDSVSSYNEQFF
TGTGCCAGTAGTATAGGAGACTCGGTCAGCTCCTACAATGAGCAGTTCTTC
>TRBJ2-7|TRBV4-1|15|-|-
CASSQDLGLLSEQYF
TGCGCCAGCAGCCAAGATCTAGGGCTCCTATCCGAGCAGTACTTC
>TRBJ1-4|TRBV20-1|16|few|-
CSASSGPFATNEKLFF
TGCAGTGCTAGTTCGGGACCTTTTGCAACTAATGAAAAACTGTTTTTT
>TRBJ2-5|TRBV7-9|14|-|TRBD2
CASSRTSGKETQYF
TGTGCCAGCAGCCGGACTAGCGGGAAAGAGACCCAGTACTTC
>TRBJ1-2|TRBV4-2|16|-|-
CASSHGAGTGGYGYTF
TGTGCCAGCAGCCACGGGGCAGGGACCGGTGGCTATGGCTACACCTTC
>TRBJ2-3|TRBV12-3/TRBV12-4|15|few|-
CASSLGLSSTDTQYF
TGTGCCAGCAGTTTGGGACTCTCTAGCACAGATACGCAGTATTTT
>TRBJ2-4|TRBV5-1|16|-|-
CASSPGSHLAKNIQYF
TGCGCCAGCAGCCCGGGGTCCCATCTAGCCAAAAACATTCAGTACTTC
>TRBJ2-6|TRBV6-1|16|many|TRBD2
CASSSGIHSGANVLTF
TGTGCCAGCTCTAGCGGGATACACTCTGGGGCCAACGTCCTGACTTTC
>TRBJ1-1|TRBV19|16|few|-
CASSIVQIGGSTEAFF
TGTGCCAGTAGTATAGTCCAGATCGGGGGATCCACTGAAGCTTTCTTT
>TRBJ1-6|TRBV7-9|14|-|-
CASSSSGGSSPLHF
TGTGCCAGCAGCTCTAGTGGGGGCAGTTCACCCCTCCACTTT
>TRBJ1-1|TRBV7-8|15|many|-
CASSIDEGDWTEAFF
TGTGCCAGCAGCATCGACGAGGGAGACTGGACTGAAGCTTTCTTT
>TRBJ2-5|TRBV7-2|14|-|-
CASSTSRVGETQYF
TGTGCCAGCAGCACGTCTAGGGTGGGAGAGACCCAGTACTTC